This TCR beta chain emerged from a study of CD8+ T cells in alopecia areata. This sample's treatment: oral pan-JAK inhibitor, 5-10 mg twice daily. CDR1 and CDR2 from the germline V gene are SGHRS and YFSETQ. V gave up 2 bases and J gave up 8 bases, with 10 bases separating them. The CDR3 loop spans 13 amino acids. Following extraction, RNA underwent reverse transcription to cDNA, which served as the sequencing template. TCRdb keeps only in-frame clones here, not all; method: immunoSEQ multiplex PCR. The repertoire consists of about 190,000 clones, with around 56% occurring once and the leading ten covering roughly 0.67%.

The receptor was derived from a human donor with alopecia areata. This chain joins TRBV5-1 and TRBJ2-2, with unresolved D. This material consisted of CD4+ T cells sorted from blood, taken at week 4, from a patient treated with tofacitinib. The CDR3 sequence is CASSLALYGELFF. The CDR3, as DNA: TGCGCCAGCAGCTTAGCCCTATATGGGGAGCTGTTTTTT.